A selection of T cell receptor beta chains follows, all from one sample in a study of blood T cell repertoires in COVID-19. The table came from immunoSEQ multiplex PCR; TCRdb's copy has only in-frame clones and leaves some out. The sample holds about 380,000 clones, around 84% seen once. The sequenced material came from peripheral blood. These receptor sequences come from a human donor with acute or convalescent COVID-19. The donor label of this sample is uncertain. Both conserved end residues are part of each CDR3. The D gene is left open where the match is weak. Clone size is not always given. Where it is, it says once, few, many or a class for expanded clones.

D | J | V | size | DNA | CDR3
- | TRBJ2-7 | TRBV7-9 | - | TGTGCCAGCAGCCTCCAGGGCTACGAGCAGTACTTC | CASSLQGYEQYF
- | TRBJ1-2 | TRBV2 | - | TGTGCCAGCTCCGGTAACTATGGCTACACCTTC | CASSGNYGYTF
TRBD1 | TRBJ2-1 | TRBV3-1/TRBV3-2 | - | TGTGCCAGCAGCCGGACAGGGACAGGGAACAATGAGCAGTTCTTC | CASSRTGTGNNEQFF
TRBD2 | TRBJ2-1 | TRBV7-9 | - | TGTGCCAGCAGCTTAGGGACTAGCGGATACAATGAGCAGTTCTTC | CASSLGTSGYNEQFF
- | TRBJ2-2 | TRBV5-4 | - | TGTGCCAGCAGCTTAGCGTCAGAGAACACCGGGGAGCTGTTTTTT | CASSLASENTGELFF
- | TRBJ1-1 | TRBV2 | few | TGTGCCAGCAGGATAACAGGGAACACTGAAGCTTTCTTT | CASRITGNTEAFF
- | TRBJ2-7 | TRBV29-1 | - | TGCAGCGTTTCGAGAGACTCCTACGAGCAGTACTTC | CSVSRDSYEQYF
- | TRBJ1-4 | TRBV6-6 | - | TGTGCCAGCAGTCTAGACTTGGTGGGTGAAAAACTGTTTTTT | CASSLDLVGEKLFF
TRBD1 | TRBJ1-2 | TRBV28 | - | TGTGCCAGCAGCCTCAGGGGGTTCAGGGGCTACACCTTC | CASSLRGFRGYTF
- | TRBJ2-4 | TRBV30 | - | TGTGCCACCCAGCCCCCGGGTCGAGCCAAAAACATTCAGTACTTC | CATQPPGRAKNIQYF
- | TRBJ1-6 | TRBV5-1 | - | TGCGCCAGCAGCTTGCAGACAGAGAATTCACCCCTCCACTTT | CASSLQTENSPLHF
TRBD1 | TRBJ2-2 | TRBV30 | - | TGTGCCTGGAAAGGACAGGGGACCGGGGAGCTGTTTTTT | CAWKGQGTGELFF
TRBD2 | TRBJ2-2 | TRBV7-6 | - | TGTGCCAGCAGCTTACAACTAGCGGGAGGTCGGTGGACCGGGGAGCTGTTTTTT | CASSLQLAGGRWTGELFF
TRBD1 | TRBJ1-2 | TRBV28 | few | TGTGCCACCGGGACCGGGACAGTCTATGGCTACACCTTC | CATGTGTVYGYTF
- | TRBJ2-3 | TRBV9 | - | TGTGCCAGCAGCCCTCAAGCTGGGCCGCAGTATTTT | CASSPQAGPQYF
TRBD1 | TRBJ2-7 | TRBV6-1 | - | TGTGCCAGCAGTGAGATGGGACAGGGGGCCCTCGGGATTACCTACGAGCAGTACTTC | CASSEMGQGALGITYEQYF
- | TRBJ2-7 | TRBV18 | few | TGTGCCAGCTCCCCCGACTCAACCCACTACGAGCAGTACTTC | CASSPDSTHYEQYF
TRBD2 | TRBJ2-3 | TRBV7-7 | - | TGTGCCAGCAGCTTAGGAGGGGGGACTAGCGGCGATACGCAGTATTTT | CASSLGGGTSGDTQYF
- | TRBJ1-2 | TRBV19 | - | TGTGCCAGAACCAGGGGATATGACTATGGCTACACCTTC | CARTRGYDYGYTF
- | TRBJ1-1 | TRBV30 | - | TGTGCCTGGAGTGTATACAGGGAAAGTTTAGCTTTCTTT | CAWSVYRESLAFF
- | TRBJ2-5 | TRBV5-6 | - | TGTGCCAGCAGCTTATCGGGGGACCCCGCGACCCAGTACTTC | CASSLSGDPATQYF
- | TRBJ2-7 | TRBV7-9 | - | TGTGCCAGCAGCCGGCCCGGACAGTTTAGCTCCTACGAGCAGTACTTC | CASSRPGQFSSYEQYF
TRBD1 | TRBJ1-2 | TRBV2 | - | TGTGCCAGCAGAGCCGACAGGGGAGCTAACTATGGCTACACCTTC | CASRADRGANYGYTF
TRBD2 | TRBJ2-7 | TRBV28 | - | TGTGCCAGCAGTTCTAGGGCGGGAGTAGGGACCAGAGCCTACGAGCAGTACTTC | CASSSRAGVGTRAYEQYF
- | TRBJ2-1 | TRBV5-4 | - | TGTGCCAGCAGCTTGGATAGTAAATCCTACAATGAGCAGTTCTTC | CASSLDSKSYNEQFF
- | TRBJ1-1 | TRBV4-2 | once | TGTGCCAGCAGCCAAGATGACAGGAGAGTAAACACTGAAGCTTTCTTT | CASSQDDRRVNTEAFF
- | TRBJ1-4 | TRBV7-9 | - | TGTGCCAGCAGCATACGGGGGGCAACTACTAATGAAAAACTGTTTTTT | CASSIRGATTNEKLFF
- | TRBJ1-2 | TRBV6-5 | - | TGTGCCAGCAGATTAGACCCCAGCGCCTATGGCTACACCTTC | CASRLDPSAYGYTF
- | TRBJ1-5 | TRBV6-6 | - | TGTGCCAGCAGTCCCCGTCCGGTTACTTATAGCAATCAGCCCCAGCATTTT | CASSPRPVTYSNQPQHF